This entry is about one TCR beta chain. Antigen specificity is unknown. A read error is possible here, since a much larger clone lies one base away. In TCRdb, the RT-PCR reads were re-called with MiXCR into one record per CDR3 protein. The sample carries 500,000 to 600,000 distinct CDR3 sequences, 12% to 15% recorded once. The CDR3 runs 13 residues. Per germline, CDR1 SQVTM and CDR2 ANQGSEA. These data belong to a study of response to subunit inactivated influenza vaccine. Study-wide points: Authors suggested each seasonal flu vaccination may recruit only limited numbers of new T cells.

The chain carries TRBV29-1 and TRBJ2-7; 7 positions agree with TRBD2. The sequencing here drew on PBMCs from blood, taken 12 days after vaccination. This TCR derives from a man between 45 and 60 years old who received an inactivated influenza vaccine. DNA for the CDR3: TGCAGAGTCAAACAGCGGGGACCCTACGAGCAGTACTTC. Translated: CRVKQRGPYEQYF.